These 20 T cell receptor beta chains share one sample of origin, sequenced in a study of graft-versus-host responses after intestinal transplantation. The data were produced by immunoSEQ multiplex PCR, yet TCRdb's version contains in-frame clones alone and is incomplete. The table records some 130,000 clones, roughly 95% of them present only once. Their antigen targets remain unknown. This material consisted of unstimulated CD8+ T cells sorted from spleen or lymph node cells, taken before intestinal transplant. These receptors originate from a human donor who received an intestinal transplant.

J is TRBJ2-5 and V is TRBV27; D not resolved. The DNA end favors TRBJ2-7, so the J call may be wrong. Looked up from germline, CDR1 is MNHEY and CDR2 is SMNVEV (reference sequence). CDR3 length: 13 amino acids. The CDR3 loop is CASSLGSLREQYF. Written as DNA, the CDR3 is TGTGCCAGCAGTTTGGGCTCCCTTCGCGAGCAGTACTTC.

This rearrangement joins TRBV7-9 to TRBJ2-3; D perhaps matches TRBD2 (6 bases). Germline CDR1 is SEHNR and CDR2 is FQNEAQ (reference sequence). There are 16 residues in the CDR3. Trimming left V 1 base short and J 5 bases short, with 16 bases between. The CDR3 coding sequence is TGTGCCAGCAGCTTAGGAGGCTTCTCCGGGGGAGATACGCAGTATTTT. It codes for CASSLGGFSGGDTQYF.

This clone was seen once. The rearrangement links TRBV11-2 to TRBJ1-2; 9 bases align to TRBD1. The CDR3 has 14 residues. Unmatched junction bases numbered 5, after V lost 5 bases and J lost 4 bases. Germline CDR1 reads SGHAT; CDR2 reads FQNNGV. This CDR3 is CASSPGTGPYGYTF. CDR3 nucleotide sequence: TGTGCCAGCAGCCCCGGGACAGGGCCCTATGGCTACACCTTC.

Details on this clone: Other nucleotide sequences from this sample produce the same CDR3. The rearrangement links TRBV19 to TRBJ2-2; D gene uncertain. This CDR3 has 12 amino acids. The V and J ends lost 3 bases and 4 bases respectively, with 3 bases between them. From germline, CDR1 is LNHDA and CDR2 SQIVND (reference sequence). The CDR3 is CASSIGTGELFF. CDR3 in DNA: TGTGCCAGTAGTATCGGCACCGGGGAGCTGTTTTTT.

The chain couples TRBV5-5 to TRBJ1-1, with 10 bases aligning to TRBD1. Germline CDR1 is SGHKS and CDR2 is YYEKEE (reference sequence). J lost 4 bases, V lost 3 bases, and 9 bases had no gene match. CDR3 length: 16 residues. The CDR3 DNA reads TGTGCCAGCAGCTGGGGACAGGGGAGTCGTAGCACTGAAGCTTTCTTT. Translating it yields CASSWGQGSRSTEAFF.

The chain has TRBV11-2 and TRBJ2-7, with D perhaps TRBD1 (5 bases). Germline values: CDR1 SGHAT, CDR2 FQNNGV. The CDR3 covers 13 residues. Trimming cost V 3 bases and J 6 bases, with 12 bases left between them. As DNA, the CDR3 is TGTGCCAGCAGCTTGGGGCTGGGAAGCGAGCAGTACTTC. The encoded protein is CASSLGLGSEQYF.

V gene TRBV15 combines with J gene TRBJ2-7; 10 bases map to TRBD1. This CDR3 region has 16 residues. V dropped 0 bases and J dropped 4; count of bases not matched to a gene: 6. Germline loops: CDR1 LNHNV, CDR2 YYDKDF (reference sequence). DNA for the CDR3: TGTGCCACCAGCAGAGATTTGGGGACAGGGGCTTACGAGCAGTACTTC. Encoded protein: CATSRDLGTGAYEQYF.

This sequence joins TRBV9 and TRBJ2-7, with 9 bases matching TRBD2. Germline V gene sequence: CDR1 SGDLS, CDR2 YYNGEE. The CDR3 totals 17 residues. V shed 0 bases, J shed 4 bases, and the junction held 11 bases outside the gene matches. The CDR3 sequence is CASSVGLKRGAGYEQYF. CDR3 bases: TGTGCCAGCAGCGTAGGTCTAAAGCGGGGGGCGGGTTACGAGCAGTACTTC.

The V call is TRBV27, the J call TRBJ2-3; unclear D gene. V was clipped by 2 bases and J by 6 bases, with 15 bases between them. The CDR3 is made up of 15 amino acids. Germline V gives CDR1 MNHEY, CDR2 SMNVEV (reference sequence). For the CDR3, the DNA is TGTGCCAGCAGTTTAGGGCCGTCCCATGGGGATACGCAGTATTTT. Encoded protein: CASSLGPSHGDTQYF.

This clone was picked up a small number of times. The chain's CDR3 is CASGLEDIEAFF. The CDR3 nucleotides read TGTGCTAGTGGTTTGGAGGACATTGAAGCTTTCTTT. The rearrangement links TRBV12-5 to TRBJ1-1; a weak D match, TRBD1 (5 bases). V was shortened by 1 base and J by 7 bases, with 7 bases between the two germline ends. Germline V gene lookup returns CDR1 LGHNT and CDR2 FRNRAP. This CDR3 region has 12 residues.

The CDR3 nucleotides read TGTGCCAGTAGTCCGGAACCATCGGGACAGAACTATGGCTACACCTTC. Residues: CASSPEPSGQNYGYTF. V gene TRBV19 combines with J gene TRBJ1-2, with 7 nucleotides matching TRBD1. Trimming removed 5 bases from V and 2 bases from J; junction bases left unmatched: 11. The CDR3 spans 16 residues. Germline V gives CDR1 LNHDA, CDR2 SQIVND (reference sequence).

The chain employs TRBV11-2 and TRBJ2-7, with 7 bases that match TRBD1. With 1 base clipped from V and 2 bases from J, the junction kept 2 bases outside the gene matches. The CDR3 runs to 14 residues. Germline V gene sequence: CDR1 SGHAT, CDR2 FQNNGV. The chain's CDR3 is CASSLGGTAYEQYF. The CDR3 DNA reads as TGTGCCAGCAGCTTAGGTGGGACAGCCTACGAGCAGTACTTC.

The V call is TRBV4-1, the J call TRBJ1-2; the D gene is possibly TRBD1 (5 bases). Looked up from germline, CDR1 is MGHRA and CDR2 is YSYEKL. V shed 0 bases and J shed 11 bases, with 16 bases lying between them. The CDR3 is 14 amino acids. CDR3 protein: CASSQDGGGRGYTF. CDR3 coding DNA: TGCGCCAGCAGCCAAGATGGCGGGGGTCGAGGATACACCTTC.

CDR3 sequence: CASRAGETGRDTQYF. The CDR3 bases are TGTGCCAGCAGGGCCGGCGAGACAGGGCGAGATACGCAGTATTTT. V and J are TRBV11-1 and TRBJ2-3; TRBD1 matches at 7 bases. The CDR3 contains 15 residues. CDR1 is SGHAT, CDR2 FQDESV, per germline (reference sequence). Losses at the gene ends were 6 bases for V and 5 bases for J; bases not matched to a gene: 11.

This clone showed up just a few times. The chain's CDR3 is CASSSRGRTNEKLFF. CDR3 bases: TGTGCCAGCAGTTCCAGGGGGCGGACTAATGAAAAACTGTTTTTT. This sequence joins TRBV5-6 and TRBJ1-4, with 8 bases identical to TRBD1. The CDR3 sequence is 15 residues long. Germline assignment: CDR1 SGHDT and CDR2 YYEEEE. The junction had 5 bases not matched to a gene; V was cut back by 5 bases and J by 2 bases.

As DNA, the CDR3 is TGTGCCAGCAGTTACTCCGGGACAGGGGGCGGCTACGAGCAGTACTTC. It yields the protein CASSYSGTGGGYEQYF. The V and J genes are TRBV6-5 and TRBJ2-7; 12 nucleotides agree with TRBD1. This CDR3 is built from 16 residues. CDR1 and CDR2 from the germline V gene are MNHEY and SVGAGI. V lost 0 bases to trimming and J lost 3 bases; unmatched junction nucleotides: 3.

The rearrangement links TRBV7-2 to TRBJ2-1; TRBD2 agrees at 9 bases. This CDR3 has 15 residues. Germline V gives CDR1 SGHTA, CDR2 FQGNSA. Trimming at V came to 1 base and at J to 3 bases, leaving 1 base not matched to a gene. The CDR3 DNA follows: TGTGCCAGCAGCTTAGGACTAGCGGTCTACAATGAGCAGTTCTTC. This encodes CASSLGLAVYNEQFF.

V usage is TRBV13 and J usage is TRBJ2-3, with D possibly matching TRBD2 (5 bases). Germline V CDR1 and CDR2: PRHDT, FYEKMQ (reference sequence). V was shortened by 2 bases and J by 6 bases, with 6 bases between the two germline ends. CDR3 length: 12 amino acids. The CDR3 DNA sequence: TGTGCCAGCAGCTTAAGAGGGGATACGCAGTATTTT. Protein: CASSLRGDTQYF.

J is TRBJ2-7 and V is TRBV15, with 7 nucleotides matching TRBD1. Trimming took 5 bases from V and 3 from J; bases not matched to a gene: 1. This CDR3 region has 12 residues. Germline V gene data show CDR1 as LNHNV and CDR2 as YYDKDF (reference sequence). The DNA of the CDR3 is TGTGCCACCAGCGCAGGGGGCTACGAGCAGTACTTC. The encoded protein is CATSAGGYEQYF.

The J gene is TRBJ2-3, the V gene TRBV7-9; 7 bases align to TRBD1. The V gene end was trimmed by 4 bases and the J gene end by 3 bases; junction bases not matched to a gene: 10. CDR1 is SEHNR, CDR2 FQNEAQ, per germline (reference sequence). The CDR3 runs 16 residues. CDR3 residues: CASSSFGTEGTDTQYF. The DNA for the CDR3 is TGTGCCAGCAGCTCATTTGGGACAGAGGGAACAGATACGCAGTATTTT.